The T cell receptor (beta chain) described here comes from a study of blood T cell repertoires in COVID-19. Study-wide context: Material from acute and convalescent COVID-19 was sourced from the United States, Italy and Spain.

Clones were read by immunoSEQ multiplex PCR, and TCRdb kept only the in-frame ones, dropping some. The table includes 200,000 to 250,000 clones, under 90% detected once. The V end was cut by 6 bases, the J end by 4 bases, with 13 bases between. There are 14 residues in the CDR3. The germline gives CDR1 MNHEY, CDR2 SVGAGI. The TCR sequence derives from a man aged 25 to 45 with active or convalescent COVID-19. The V call is TRBV6-5, the J call TRBJ1-3, with D uncertain. The sample comprised peripheral blood. The CDR3 reads CASRGTRGGNTIYF. The CDR3 region has the DNA TGTGCCAGCAGGGGAACACGGGGAGGAAACACCATATATTTT.